These T cell receptor beta chains were read from a single sample in a study of T cell responses to AZD1222 COVID-19 vaccine. Data came from immunoSEQ multiplex PCR; TCRdb stores just in-frame clones and leaves some out. The sample has 150,000 or so clones, roughly 89% seen once. Sample: peripheral blood, taken on day 0 of AZD1222 vaccination. The source of these receptors is an adult in good health. Each CDR3 is given with its conserved first and last residue. The order of the fields is CDR3 DNA, CDR3 protein, D gene, V gene, J gene, clone size. A D gene is named only where the DNA matches it firmly. Size is omitted from some rows. Given values are once, few, many or a class for expanded clones.

TGCGCCAGCAGTGGACTAGCGGGATCGGCGGGGTACGAGCAGTACTTC	CASSGLAGSAGYEQYF	TRBD2	TRBV5-1	TRBJ2-7	-
TGCGCCAGCAGCTTGGCCCCCCAGGGCACAGATACGCAGTATTTT	CASSLAPQGTDTQYF	-	TRBV5-1	TRBJ2-3	-
TGTGCCAGCAGCATCAGGGGTGCTAATGAAAAACTGTTTTTT	CASSIRGANEKLFF	-	TRBV7-9	TRBJ1-4	-
TGTGCCAGCAGTTATCTAGTATCCGAGCAGTACTTC	CASSYLVSEQYF	-	TRBV12-3/TRBV12-4	TRBJ2-7	once
TGCGCCAGCAGCTCTCGCCTGACTAGCGGGGGAGCTAACACCGGGGAGCTGTTTTTT	CASSSRLTSGGANTGELFF	TRBD2	TRBV5-1	TRBJ2-2	-
TGTGCCAGCATTAGTGACACCGGGGAGCTGTTTTTT	CASISDTGELFF	-	TRBV6-5	TRBJ2-2	once
TGTGCCAGCAGGGACGGAGAGCAGTACTTC	CASRDGEQYF	-	TRBV6-5	TRBJ2-7	-
TGTGCCAGCTTAGAGGGAAATGAGCAGTTCTTC	CASLEGNEQFF	-	TRBV11-2	TRBJ2-1	-
TGTGCCAGTAGTATTCGGGCTAGCGGCACAGATACGCAGTATTTT	CASSIRASGTDTQYF	-	TRBV19	TRBJ2-3	-
TGTGCCAGCTCACCCCAGGGGGGCACTGAAGCTTTCTTT	CASSPQGGTEAFF	TRBD1	TRBV18	TRBJ1-1	few
TGTGCCAGCAGTGAAAGGGATGGTAACACCATATATTTT	CASSERDGNTIYF	-	TRBV2	TRBJ1-3	-
TGTGCCATCAGAGAAACTAGGGTCACTGAAGCTTTCTTT	CAIRETRVTEAFF	-	TRBV10-3	TRBJ1-1	-
TGTGCCAGCAGCTTAGACGGGAGATGGGCAGATACGCAGTATTTT	CASSLDGRWADTQYF	-	TRBV7-2	TRBJ2-3	-
TGTGCCAGCTCACCATCCGGCGGGCAGTTCTTC	CASSPSGGQFF	-	TRBV18	TRBJ2-1	-
TGTGCCAGCACCCAGTCCTCTGGAAACACCATATATTTT	CASTQSSGNTIYF	-	TRBV28	TRBJ1-3	few
TGTGCCAGCAGTGGAGGAGCAGGGGCCGAGCAGTACTTC	CASSGGAGAEQYF	-	TRBV25-1	TRBJ2-7	-
TGTGCCAGCAGCGGGGACAGGGTCGTAAACACTGAAGCTTTCTTT	CASSGDRVVNTEAFF	TRBD1	TRBV7-8	TRBJ1-1	-
TGTGCTAGCCGATTCGGGACAGGGAACACCGGGGAGCTGTTTTTT	CASRFGTGNTGELFF	TRBD1	TRBV7-7	TRBJ2-2	-
TGTGCCAGCAGCTCCTATGGTGGCTACACCTTC	CASSSYGGYTF	-	TRBV7-8	TRBJ1-2	-
TGTGCCAGCAGCTTTAGAGGGGGCGCCTCTGGGGCCAACGTCCTGACTTTC	CASSFRGGASGANVLTF	TRBD1	TRBV7-2	TRBJ2-6	-
TGTGCCAGCAGTTTATCGGCAGGTTGGTCCTATAATTCACCCCTCCACTTT	CASSLSAGWSYNSPLHF	-	TRBV27	TRBJ1-6	-
TGTGCCAGCAGTCCGTGGGTTTTTCAGCCCCAGCATTTT	CASSPWVFQPQHF	-	TRBV27	TRBJ1-5	-
TGTGCCAGCAGTGGAGGACTAGCGGGAGTTCGCGGGGAGCTGTTTTTT	CASSGGLAGVRGELFF	TRBD2	TRBV25-1	TRBJ2-2	-
TGTGCCAGCAGCTTAGGGGGGACAGAAAGCTACGAGCAGTACTTC	CASSLGGTESYEQYF	TRBD1	TRBV7-2	TRBJ2-7	-
TGTGCCAGCAGCCTAACAACAGGGGGGAGTGAAGCTTTCTTT	CASSLTTGGSEAFF	TRBD1	TRBV7-2	TRBJ1-1	-
TGCGCCAGCAGCTTGGACTCCACAGGGGACTATGGCTACACCTTC	CASSLDSTGDYGYTF	TRBD1	TRBV5-1	TRBJ1-2	-
TGTGCCAGCAGCCCCCGGACCGGGAACATTCAGTACTTC	CASSPRTGNIQYF	-	TRBV7-2	TRBJ2-4	-
TGTGCCAGCAGCTTAGTCGGAAGGGGCGGATATAATTCACCCCTCCACTTT	CASSLVGRGGYNSPLHF	-	TRBV7-9	TRBJ1-6	-
TGCGCCAGCAGCTTCGTCCAGGGAACAACTAATGAAAAACTGTTTTTT	CASSFVQGTTNEKLFF	-	TRBV5-1	TRBJ1-4	few
TGTGCCAGCAGCTTGGAAGGCACCTACAATGAGCAGTTCTTC	CASSLEGTYNEQFF	-	TRBV5-4	TRBJ2-1	-
TGTGCCACCAGCAGGGGGAGGGGGGAGATCGAGACCCAGTACTTC	CATSRGRGEIETQYF	-	TRBV15	TRBJ2-5	-
TGCGCCAGCAGCCAAGATTTAAGGGGCATGAACACTGAAGCTTTCTTT	CASSQDLRGMNTEAFF	-	TRBV4-1	TRBJ1-1	-
TGTGCCACCAGTGATTTCGGCCCATCCTACAATGAGCAGTTCTTC	CATSDFGPSYNEQFF	-	TRBV24-1	TRBJ2-1	-
TGTGCCAGTACGTCAGGGGTCGGAAACGAGCAGTACTTC	CASTSGVGNEQYF	-	TRBV18	TRBJ2-7	-